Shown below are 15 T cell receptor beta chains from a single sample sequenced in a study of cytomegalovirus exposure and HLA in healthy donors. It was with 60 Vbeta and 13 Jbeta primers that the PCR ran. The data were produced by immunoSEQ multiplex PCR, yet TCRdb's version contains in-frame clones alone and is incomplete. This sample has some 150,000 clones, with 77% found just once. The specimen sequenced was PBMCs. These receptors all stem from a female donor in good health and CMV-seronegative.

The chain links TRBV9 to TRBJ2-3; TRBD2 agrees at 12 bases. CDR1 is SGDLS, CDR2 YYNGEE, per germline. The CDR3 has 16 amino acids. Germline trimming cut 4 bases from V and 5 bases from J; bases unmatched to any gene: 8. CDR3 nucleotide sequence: TGTGCCAGCAGCCCCTCTAGCGGGGGGGCGGTAGATACGCAGTATTTT. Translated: CASSPSSGGAVDTQYF. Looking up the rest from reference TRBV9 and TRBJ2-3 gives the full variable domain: DSGVTQTPKHLITATGQRVTLRCSPRSGDLSVYWYQQSLDQGLQFLIQYYNGEERAKGNILERFSAQQFPDLHSELNLSSLELGDSALYFCASSPSSGGAVDTQYFGPGTRLTVL.

The CDR3 loop is CASSSTGTRNSPLHF. CDR3 nucleotides: TGTGCCAGCAGTTCGACCGGGACACGTAATTCACCCCTCCACTTT. This chain joins TRBV28 and TRBJ1-6, with a possible D match to TRBD1 (6 bases). The germline CDR1 and CDR2 sequences are MDHEN and SYDVKM. V lost 4 bases, J lost 6 bases, and 13 bases lay in between. CDR3 length equals 15 residues.

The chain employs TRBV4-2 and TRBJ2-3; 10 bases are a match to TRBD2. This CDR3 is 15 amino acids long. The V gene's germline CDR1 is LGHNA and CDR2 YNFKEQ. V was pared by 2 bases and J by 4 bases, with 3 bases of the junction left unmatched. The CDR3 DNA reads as TGTGCCAGCAGCCAAAATCTAGCGGGAGCAGATACGCAGTATTTT. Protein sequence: CASSQNLAGADTQYF.

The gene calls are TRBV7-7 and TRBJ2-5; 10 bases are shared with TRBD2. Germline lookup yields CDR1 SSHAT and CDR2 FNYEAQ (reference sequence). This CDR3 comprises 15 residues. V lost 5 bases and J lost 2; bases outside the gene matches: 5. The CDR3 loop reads CASSPPTSGQETQYF. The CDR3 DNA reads TGTGCCAGCAGCCCACCGACTAGCGGGCAAGAGACCCAGTACTTC.

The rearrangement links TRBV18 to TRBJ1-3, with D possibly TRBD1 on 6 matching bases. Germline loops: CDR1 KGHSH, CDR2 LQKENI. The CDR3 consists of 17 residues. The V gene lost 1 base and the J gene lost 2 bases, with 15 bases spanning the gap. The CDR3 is CASSPRGHFEPGNTIYF. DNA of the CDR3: TGTGCCAGCTCACCACGGGGACACTTCGAACCTGGAAACACCATATATTTT.

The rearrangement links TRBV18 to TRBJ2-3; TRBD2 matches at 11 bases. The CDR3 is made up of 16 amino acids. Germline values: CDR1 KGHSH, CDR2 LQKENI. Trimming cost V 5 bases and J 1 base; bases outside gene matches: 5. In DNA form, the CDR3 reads TGTGCCAGCTCAGAACCGGGACTAGCGGGCACAGATACGCAGTATTTT. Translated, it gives CASSEPGLAGTDTQYF.

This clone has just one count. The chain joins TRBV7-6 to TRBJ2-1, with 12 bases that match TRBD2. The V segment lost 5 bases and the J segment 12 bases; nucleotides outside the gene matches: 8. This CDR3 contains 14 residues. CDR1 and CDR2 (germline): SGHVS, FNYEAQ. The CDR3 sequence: CASSARTSGEWQFF. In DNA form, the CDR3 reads TGTGCCAGCAGCGCACGGACTAGCGGGGAGTGGCAGTTCTTC. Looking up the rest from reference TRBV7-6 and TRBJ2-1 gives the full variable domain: GAGVSQSPRYKVTKRGQDVALRCDPISGHVSLYWYRQALGQGPEFLTYFNYEAQQDKSGLPNDRFSAERPEGSISTLTIQRTEQRDSAMYRCASSARTSGEWQFFGPGTRLTVL.

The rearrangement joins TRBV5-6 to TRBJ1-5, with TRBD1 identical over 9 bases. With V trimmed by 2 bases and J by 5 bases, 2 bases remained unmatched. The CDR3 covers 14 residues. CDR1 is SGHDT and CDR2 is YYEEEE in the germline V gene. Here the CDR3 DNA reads TGTGCCAGCAGCTTCACAGGGGGCTATCAGCCCCAGCATTTT. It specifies CASSFTGGYQPQHF.

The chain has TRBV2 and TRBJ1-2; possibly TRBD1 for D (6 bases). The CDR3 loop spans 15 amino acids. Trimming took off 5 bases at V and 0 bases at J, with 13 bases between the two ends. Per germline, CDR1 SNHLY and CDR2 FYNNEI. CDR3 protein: CASSPQTGSNYGYTF. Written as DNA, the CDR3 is TGTGCCAGCAGTCCCCAGACAGGATCTAACTATGGCTACACCTTC.

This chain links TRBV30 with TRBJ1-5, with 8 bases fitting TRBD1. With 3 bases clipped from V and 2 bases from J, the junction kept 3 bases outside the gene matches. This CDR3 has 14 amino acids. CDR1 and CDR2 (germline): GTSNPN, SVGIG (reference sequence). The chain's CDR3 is CAWRDRAGNQPQHF. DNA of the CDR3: TGTGCCTGGAGGGACAGGGCCGGCAATCAGCCCCAGCATTTT.

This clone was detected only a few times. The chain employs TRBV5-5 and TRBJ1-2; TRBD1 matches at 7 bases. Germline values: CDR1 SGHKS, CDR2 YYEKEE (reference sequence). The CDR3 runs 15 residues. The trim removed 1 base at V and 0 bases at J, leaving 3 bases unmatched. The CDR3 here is CASSLSQGANYGYTF. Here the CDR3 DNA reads TGTGCCAGCAGCTTGAGTCAGGGGGCTAACTATGGCTACACCTTC.

DNA of the CDR3: TGTGCCAGCAGTTTAATACTAACCGGGGAGCTGTTTTTT. Translated: CASSLILTGELFF. V and J are TRBV27 and TRBJ2-2; D remains unclear. CDR1 and CDR2 from the germline V gene are MNHEY and SMNVEV (reference sequence). Trimming pared 2 bases from V and 5 bases from J, leaving 6 bases between. This CDR3 is built from 13 residues.

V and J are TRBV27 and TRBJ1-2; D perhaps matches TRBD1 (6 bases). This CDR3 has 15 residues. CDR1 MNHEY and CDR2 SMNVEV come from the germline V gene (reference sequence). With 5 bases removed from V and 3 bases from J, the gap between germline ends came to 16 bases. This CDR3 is CASSPLQGLDYGYTF. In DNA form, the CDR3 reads TGTGCCAGCAGTCCGCTACAGGGATTGGACTATGGCTACACCTTC.

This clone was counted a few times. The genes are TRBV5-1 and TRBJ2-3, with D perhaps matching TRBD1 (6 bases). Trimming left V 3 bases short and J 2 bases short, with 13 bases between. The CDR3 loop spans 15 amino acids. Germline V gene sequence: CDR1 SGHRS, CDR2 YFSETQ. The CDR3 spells CASSSRWTDTDTQYF. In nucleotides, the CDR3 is TGCGCCAGCAGCTCCCGTTGGACAGACACAGATACGCAGTATTTT.

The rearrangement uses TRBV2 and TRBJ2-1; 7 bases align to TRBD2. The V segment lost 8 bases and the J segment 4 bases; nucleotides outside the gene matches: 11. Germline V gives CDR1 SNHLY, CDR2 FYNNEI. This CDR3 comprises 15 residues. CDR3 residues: CASVLRDYLYNEQFF. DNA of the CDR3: TGTGCCAGCGTCCTCCGGGACTACCTTTACAATGAGCAGTTCTTC.